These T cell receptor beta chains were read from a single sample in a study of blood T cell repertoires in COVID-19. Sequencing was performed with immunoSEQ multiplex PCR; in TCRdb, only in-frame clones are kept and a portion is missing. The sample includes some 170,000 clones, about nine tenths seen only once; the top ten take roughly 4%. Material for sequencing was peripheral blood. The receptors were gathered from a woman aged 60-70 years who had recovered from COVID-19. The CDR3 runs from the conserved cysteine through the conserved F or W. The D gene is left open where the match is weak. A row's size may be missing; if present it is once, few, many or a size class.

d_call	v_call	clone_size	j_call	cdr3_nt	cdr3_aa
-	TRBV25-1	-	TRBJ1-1	TGTGCCAGCAGAAAAGGGGGGGACACTGAAGCTTTCTTT	CASRKGGDTEAFF
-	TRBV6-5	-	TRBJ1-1	TGTGCCAGCAGCTACGCCGAAGCGTACACTGAAGCTTTCTTT	CASSYAEAYTEAFF
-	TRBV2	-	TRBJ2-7	TGTGCCAGCAGTCCCCAGGAGGGGATCTACGAGCAGTACTTC	CASSPQEGIYEQYF
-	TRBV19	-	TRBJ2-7	TGTGCCAGTAGTATTGGGGGAGGCGAGCAGTACTTC	CASSIGGGEQYF
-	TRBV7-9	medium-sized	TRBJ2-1	TGTGCCAGCAGCTTAGAGGGGAATGAGCAGTTCTTC	CASSLEGNEQFF
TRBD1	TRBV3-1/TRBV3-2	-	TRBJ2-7	TGTGCCAGCAGCCATAACCCGGGACAGCGCTACGAGCAGTACTTC	CASSHNPGQRYEQYF
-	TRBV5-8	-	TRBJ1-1	TGTGCCAGCAGCTTGCGGGGTTTGGGGACTGAAGCTTTCTTT	CASSLRGLGTEAFF
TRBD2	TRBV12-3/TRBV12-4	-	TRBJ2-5	TGTGCCAGCAGTTTCGCGGGGGGGGAGACCCAGTACTTC	CASSFAGGETQYF
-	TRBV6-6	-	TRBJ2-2	TGTGCCACCGGTCCCCCGGACACCGGGGAGCTGTTTTTT	CATGPPDTGELFF
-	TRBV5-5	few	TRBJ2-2	TGTGCCAGCAGCTTGGAGGGGGGTTTTCCCATACAGGGGACCGGGGAGCTGTTTTTT	CASSLEGGFPIQGTGELFF
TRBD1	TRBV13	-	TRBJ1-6	TGTGCCAGCAGCTTAACAGGGGGTTATTCACCCCTCCACTTT	CASSLTGGYSPLHF
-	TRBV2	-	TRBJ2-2	TGTGCCAGCAGTGATCAATGGACAGCTCTTTGGGGGACCGGGGAGCTGTTTTTT	CASSDQWTALWGTGELFF
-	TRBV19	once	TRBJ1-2	TGTGCCAGTGGTCTCAGGGATGGCTACACCTTC	CASGLRDGYTF
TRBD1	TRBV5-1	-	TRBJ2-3	TGCGCCAGCAGCTTGGACAGGGGACCAGATACGCAGTATTTT	CASSLDRGPDTQYF
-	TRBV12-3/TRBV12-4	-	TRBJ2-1	TGTGCCAGCAGCCTTGAGAATGAGCAGTTCTTC	CASSLENEQFF
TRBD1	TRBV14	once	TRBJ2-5	TGTGCCAGCAGCCAACTGACAGGGGGCCAAGAGACCCAGTACTTC	CASSQLTGGQETQYF
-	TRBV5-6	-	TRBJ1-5	TGTGCCAGCAGCTTCTGGTTCGGCAGGAACAATCAGCCCCAGCATTTT	CASSFWFGRNNQPQHF
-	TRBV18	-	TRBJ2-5	TGTGCCAGCTCACCAGGGCCGGAGACCCAGTACTTC	CASSPGPETQYF
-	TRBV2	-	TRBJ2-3	TGTGCCAGCAGTGACACTACAAGCACAGATACGCAGTATTTT	CASSDTTSTDTQYF
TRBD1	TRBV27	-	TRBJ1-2	TGTGCCAGCAGTCGGGACAGGGGGCACTCGCGTAACTATGGCTACACCTTC	CASSRDRGHSRNYGYTF
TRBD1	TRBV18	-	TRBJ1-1	TGTGCCAGCTCACCCATTGGTCAGGGGGAGACTGAAGCTTTCTTT	CASSPIGQGETEAFF
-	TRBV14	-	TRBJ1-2	TGTGCCAGCAGCCTTCGAACGGACAGCGGCTACACCTTC	CASSLRTDSGYTF
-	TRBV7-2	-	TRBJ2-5	TGTGCCAGCAGCCCTGGGCAGGGTGGGGAGACCCAGTACTTC	CASSPGQGGETQYF
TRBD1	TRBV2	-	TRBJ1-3	TGTGCCAGCAGTTATACAGGGGCCTCGGACACCATATATTTT	CASSYTGASDTIYF
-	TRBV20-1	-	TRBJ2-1	TGCAGTGCCCTACCGTACAATGAGCAGTTCTTC	CSALPYNEQFF
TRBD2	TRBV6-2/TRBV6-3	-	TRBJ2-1	TGTGCCAGCAGTTCTCTAGCGGGGCTGCCCTCCTACAATGAGCAGTTCTTC	CASSSLAGLPSYNEQFF
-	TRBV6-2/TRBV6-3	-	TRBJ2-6	TGTGCCAGCAGTTATTCCAGCTCTGGGGCCAACGTCCTGACTTTC	CASSYSSSGANVLTF
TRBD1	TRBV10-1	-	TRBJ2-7	TGCGCCAGCAGTAGGGAAGGGACAGCCACCTACGAGCAGTACTTC	CASSREGTATYEQYF